The 21 T cell receptor beta chains in this list originate from one sample, sequenced in a study of identical twins. TCRdb passed the 5' RACE reads through MiXCR, listing each CDR3 protein once. This sample has about 100,000 distinct CDR3 sequences, with roughly 6% found just once. The sequenced material came from memory T cells sorted from blood. All receptors come from a woman aged 50 to 60 in good health.

This clonotype has a count of ten or more. CDR3 region: CSARDRQGAEGYTF. The CDR3 coding sequence is TGCAGTGCTAGAGATCGGCAGGGGGCGGAGGGCTACACCTTC. V gene TRBV20-1 combines with J gene TRBJ1-2; TRBD1 matches at 8 bases. The CDR3 extends over 14 amino acids. Trimming took 0 bases from V and 8 from J; bases not matched to a gene: 8. The germline CDR1 and CDR2 sequences are DFQATT and SNEGSKA (reference sequence).

There are many counts of this clonotype. This sequence joins TRBV7-9 and TRBJ1-2; D possibly corresponds to TRBD1 (6 bases). The CDR3 contains 13 residues. V dropped 5 bases and J dropped 4 bases, with 11 bases sitting between them. CDR1 is SEHNR, CDR2 FQNEAQ, per germline (reference sequence). The CDR3 sequence is CASSLGQSYGYTF. The DNA of the CDR3 is TGTGCCAGCAGCCTAGGACAGTCCTATGGCTACACCTTC.

J is TRBJ2-5 and V is TRBV7-6, with TRBD2 as a possible D gene (5 bases). This CDR3 contains 15 residues. The germline V gene encodes CDR1 SGHVS and CDR2 FNYEAQ. The germline V and J ends were trimmed by 1 base and 7 bases, with 16 bases remaining between them. The CDR3 region has the DNA TGTGCCAGCAGCTTAGAGTTGGTCTCCCGGGGGACCCAGTACTTC. Protein: CASSLELVSRGTQYF.

This clonotype has a count of ten or more. V and J are TRBV20-1 and TRBJ2-1, with a weak D call TRBD1 (5 bases). Trimming removed 1 base at V and 5 bases at J, with 21 bases between. Germline V gene sequence: CDR1 DFQATT, CDR2 SNEGSKA (reference sequence). CDR3 length: 17 amino acids. CDR3 region: CSARGIRLAAGNNEQFF. DNA of the CDR3: TGCAGTGCTAGAGGCATAAGACTGGCGGCAGGGAACAATGAGCAGTTCTTC.

This clonotype was counted ten times or more. V usage is TRBV24-1 and J usage is TRBJ1-2; no definite D call. Germline CDR1 is KGHDR and CDR2 is SFDVKD. The CDR3 totals 12 residues. The V end lost 4 bases, the J end lost 8 bases, and 10 bases lay between the germline ends. CDR3 DNA sequence: TGTGCCACCAGTGACACCACAGCGGGCTACACCTTC. It is translated as CATSDTTAGYTF.

This clonotype was picked up many times. The J gene is TRBJ1-4, the V gene TRBV12-3 or TRBV12-4; TRBD1 aligns across 9 bases. V shed 6 bases, J shed 5 bases, and the junction held 4 bases outside the gene matches. The length of the CDR3 is 14 residues. The CDR3 DNA reads TGTGCCAGCAGGAAGGGGACAGGGAATGAAAAACTGTTTTTT. Protein sequence: CASRKGTGNEKLFF.

The sample holds many counts of this clonotype. V usage is TRBV5-1 and J usage is TRBJ2-1; 10 bases agree with TRBD2. The CDR3 contains 16 residues. The trim removed 4 bases at V and 8 bases at J, leaving 12 bases unmatched. CDR1 and CDR2 (germline): SGHRS, YFSETQ. CDR3 residues: CASSPNSGTSAYEQFF. CDR3 nucleotide sequence: TGCGCCAGCAGCCCCAATTCCGGGACTAGCGCCTATGAGCAGTTCTTC.

This clonotype was seen only a few times. The chain combines TRBV13 with TRBJ2-1, with 14 bases identical to TRBD2. V lost 4 bases, J lost 8 bases, and 10 bases stayed unmatched. Germline assignment: CDR1 PRHDT and CDR2 FYEKMQ (reference sequence). The CDR3 is 17 amino acids. This chain's CDR3 is CASSSATSGRASDEQFF. The DNA for the CDR3 is TGTGCCAGCAGCTCCGCGACTAGCGGGAGGGCCTCGGATGAGCAGTTCTTC.

This clonotype was observed at least ten times. Here the CDR3 DNA reads TGTGCCAGCAGTCAAACGGGGGGAGAGCAGTTCTTC. This sequence encodes CASSQTGGEQFF. The chain has TRBV6-1 and TRBJ2-1; 7 positions match TRBD2. CDR3 length: 12 amino acids. The germline CDR1 and CDR2 sequences are MNHNS and SASEGT. The V segment lost 5 bases and the J segment 10 bases; nucleotides outside the gene matches: 5.

This clonotype was counted at least ten times. The chain recombines TRBV7-9 with TRBJ1-4; the D is unclear. Per the germline V gene, CDR1 is SEHNR and CDR2 is FQNEAQ (reference sequence). The CDR3 loop spans 14 amino acids. V was pared by 5 bases and J by 0 bases, with 7 bases between. The CDR3 DNA is TGTGCCAGCAGCAACAGAGCAACTAATGAAAAACTGTTTTTT. Translated, it gives CASSNRATNEKLFF.

This clonotype was observed many times. The chain employs TRBV29-1 and TRBJ2-1; 7 bases are shared with TRBD1. The CDR3 runs 15 residues. Trimming took 0 bases from V and 4 from J; bases not matched to a gene: 6. Germline V CDR1 and CDR2: SQVTM, ANQGSEA. The chain's CDR3 is CSVEDRGRGYNEQFF. The DNA of the CDR3 is TGCAGCGTTGAAGATCGGGGCAGGGGGTACAATGAGCAGTTCTTC.

This clonotype was counted between two and nine times. The chain uses TRBV29-1 and TRBJ2-5; weak D call: TRBD2 (7 bases). Germline assignment: CDR1 SQVTM and CDR2 ANQGSEA. The CDR3 contains 13 residues. V was clipped by 4 bases and J by 5 bases, with 14 bases between them. CDR3 amino acids: CSVVRGARETQYF. CDR3 in DNA: TGCAGCGTTGTTCGGGGGGCGCGGGAGACCCAGTACTTC.

On this clonotype: A read error may explain this, as a much larger clone is one base away. The chain recombines TRBV27 with TRBJ1-2; 12 bases are shared with TRBD1. Germline values: CDR1 MNHEY, CDR2 SMNVEV (reference sequence). This CDR3 is built from 18 residues. The CDR3: CASSLVGTGGRGDYGYPF. The CDR3 DNA follows: TGTGCCAGCAGTTTAGTGGGGACAGGGGGCAGGGGGGACTATGGCTACCCCTTC.

This clonotype was counted between two and nine times. J is TRBJ2-7 and V is TRBV18, with 7 bases identical to TRBD1. Losses at the gene ends were 4 bases for V and 6 bases for J; bases not matched to a gene: 6. CDR3 size: 13 residues. Germline CDR1 reads KGHSH; CDR2 reads LQKENI. This CDR3 reads CASSQSTGTEQYV. The CDR3, as DNA: TGTGCCAGCTCACAGTCGACAGGGACCGAGCAGTACGTC.

This clonotype has ten or more counts. J is TRBJ2-1 and V is TRBV7-2, with D uncertain. V dropped 5 bases and J dropped 6 bases, with 11 bases sitting between them. The germline V gene encodes CDR1 SGHTA and CDR2 FQGNSA. The CDR3 spans 13 residues. CDR3 protein: CASSPRPSNEQFF. The CDR3 DNA follows: TGTGCCAGCAGCCCCAGACCGAGCAATGAGCAGTTCTTC.

This clonotype was seen many times. The rearrangement uses TRBV6-6 and TRBJ2-1; D unresolved. The CDR3 contains 16 residues. V was clipped by 0 bases and J by 0 bases, with 9 bases between them. Germline CDR1 reads MNHNY; CDR2 reads SVGAGI (reference sequence). The CDR3 reads CASSYSGARSYNEQFF. The DNA for the CDR3 is TGTGCCAGCAGTTACTCGGGCGCCCGCTCCTACAATGAGCAGTTCTTC.

There are many counts of this clonotype. The chain recombines TRBV20-1 with TRBJ2-3; a weak D match, TRBD1 (6 bases). V was clipped by 3 bases and J by 6 bases, with 7 bases between them. Germline V CDR1 and CDR2: DFQATT, SNEGSKA (reference sequence). The CDR3 consists of 11 residues. The CDR3 reads CSASTGDTQYF. The CDR3 nucleotides read TGCAGTGCTAGCACAGGGGATACGCAGTATTTT.

This clonotype was detected only a few times. V gene TRBV7-6 combines with J gene TRBJ1-5; a possible D gene is TRBD1 (6 bases). This CDR3 spans 17 amino acids. Trimming removed 5 bases at V and 3 bases at J, with 20 bases between. The germline V gene encodes CDR1 SGHVS and CDR2 FNYEAQ. CDR3 sequence: CASSLRPTGLNNQPQHF. The CDR3 DNA reads as TGTGCCAGCAGCCTAAGGCCGACAGGTTTAAACAATCAGCCCCAGCATTTT.

The table lists this clonotype with many counts. The chain uses TRBV10-3 and TRBJ2-7, with 8 bases identical to TRBD2. Germline loops: CDR1 ENHRY, CDR2 SYGVKD. The length of the CDR3 is 14 residues. After removal of 11 bases from V and 2 bases from J, the junction contained 11 bases not matched to a gene. CDR3 nucleotide sequence: TGTGCCGCAGACTCGGGACTAGGAGCCTACGAGCAGTACTTC. It is translated as CAADSGLGAYEQYF.

This chain joins TRBV7-8 and TRBJ2-7; TRBD1 is a possible D gene (6 bases). Per the germline V gene, CDR1 is SGHVS and CDR2 is FQNEAQ. Between the trimmed V and J ends, which lost 0 bases and 6 bases, there was a span of 12 bases. The CDR3 contains 14 residues. CDR3 loop: CASSLAGGTGEQYV. CDR3 bases: TGTGCCAGCAGCTTAGCTGGGGGCACTGGCGAGCAGTACGTC.

This clonotype came up many times. The V and J genes are TRBV5-1 and TRBJ2-3; D is unclear. V lost 4 bases and J lost 2, with 14 bases in between. Per germline, CDR1 SGHRS and CDR2 YFSETQ. The CDR3 is 15 amino acids. Here the CDR3 reads CASSNRVGHTDTQYF. In DNA, the CDR3 is TGCGCCAGCAGCAATCGGGTAGGCCACACAGATACGCAGTATTTT.